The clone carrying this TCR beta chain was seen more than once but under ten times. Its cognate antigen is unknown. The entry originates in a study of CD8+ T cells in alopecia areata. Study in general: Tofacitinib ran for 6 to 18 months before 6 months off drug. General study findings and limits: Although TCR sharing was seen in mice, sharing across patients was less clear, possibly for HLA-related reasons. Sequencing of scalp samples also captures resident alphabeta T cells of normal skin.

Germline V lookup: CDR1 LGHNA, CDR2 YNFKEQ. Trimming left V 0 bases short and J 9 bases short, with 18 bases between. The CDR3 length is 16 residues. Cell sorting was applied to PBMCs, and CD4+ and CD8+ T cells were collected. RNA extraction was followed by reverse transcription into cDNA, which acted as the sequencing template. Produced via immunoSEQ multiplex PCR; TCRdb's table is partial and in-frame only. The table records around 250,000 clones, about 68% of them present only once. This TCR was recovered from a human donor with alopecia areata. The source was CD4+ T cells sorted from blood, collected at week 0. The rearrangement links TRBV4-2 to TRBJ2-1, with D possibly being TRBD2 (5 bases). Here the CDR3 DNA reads TGTGCCAGCAGCCAAGATATCGGGCTAGCCCCGGGTGAGCAGTTCTTC. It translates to CASSQDIGLAPGEQFF.